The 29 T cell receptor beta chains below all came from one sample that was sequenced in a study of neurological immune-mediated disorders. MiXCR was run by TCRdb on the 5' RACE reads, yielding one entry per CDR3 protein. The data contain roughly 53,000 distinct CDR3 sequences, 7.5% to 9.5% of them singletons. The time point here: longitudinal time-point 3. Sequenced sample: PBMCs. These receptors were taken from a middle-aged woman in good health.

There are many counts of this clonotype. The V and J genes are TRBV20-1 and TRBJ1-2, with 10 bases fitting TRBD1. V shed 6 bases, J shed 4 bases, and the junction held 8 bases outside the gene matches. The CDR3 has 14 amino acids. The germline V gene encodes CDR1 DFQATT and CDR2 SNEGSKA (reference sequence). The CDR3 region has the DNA TGCAGTGCCACCCTGACAGGGGGCTCCTATGGCTACACCTTC. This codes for CSATLTGGSYGYTF.

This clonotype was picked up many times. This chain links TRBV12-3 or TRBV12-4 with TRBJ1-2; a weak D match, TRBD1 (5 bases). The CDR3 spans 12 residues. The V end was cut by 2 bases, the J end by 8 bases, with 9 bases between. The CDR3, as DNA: TGTGCCAGCAGTTTAAAGGGGCTAGGCTACACCTTC. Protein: CASSLKGLGYTF.

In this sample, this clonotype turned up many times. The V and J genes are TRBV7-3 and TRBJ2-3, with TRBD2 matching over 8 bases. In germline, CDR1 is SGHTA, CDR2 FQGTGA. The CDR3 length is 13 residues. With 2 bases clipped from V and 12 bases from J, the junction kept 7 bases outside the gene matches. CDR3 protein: CASSLSPGGNQYF. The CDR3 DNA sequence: TGTGCCAGCAGCTTATCCCCGGGGGGGAACCAGTATTTT. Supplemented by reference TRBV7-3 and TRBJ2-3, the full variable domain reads GAGVSQTPSNKVTEKGKYVELRCDPISGHTALYWYRQSLGQGPEFLIYFQGTGAADDSGLPNDRFFAVRPEGSVSTLKIQRTERGDSAVYLCASSLSPGGNQYFGPGTRLTVL.

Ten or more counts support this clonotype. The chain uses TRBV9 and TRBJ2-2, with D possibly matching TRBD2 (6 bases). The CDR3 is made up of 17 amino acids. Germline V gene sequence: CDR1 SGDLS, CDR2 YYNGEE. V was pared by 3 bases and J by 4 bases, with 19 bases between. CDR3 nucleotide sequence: TGTGCCAGCAGCGGGGGGTGGGGGGAATCGGCCACCGGGGAGCTGTTTTTT. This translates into CASSGGWGESATGELFF.

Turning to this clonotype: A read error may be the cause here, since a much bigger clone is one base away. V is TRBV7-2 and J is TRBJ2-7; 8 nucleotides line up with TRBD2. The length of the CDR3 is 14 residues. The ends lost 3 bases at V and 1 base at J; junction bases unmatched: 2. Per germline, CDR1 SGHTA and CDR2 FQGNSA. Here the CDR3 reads CASSFPGGSYEQYF. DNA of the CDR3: TGTGCCAGCAGCTTTCCGGGGGGGTCCTACGAGCAGTACTTC.

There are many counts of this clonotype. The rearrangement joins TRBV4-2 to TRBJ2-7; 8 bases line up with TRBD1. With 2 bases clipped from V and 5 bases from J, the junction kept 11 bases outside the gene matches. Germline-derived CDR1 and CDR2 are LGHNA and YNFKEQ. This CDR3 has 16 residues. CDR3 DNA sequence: TGTGCCAGCAGCCAAAGGGGATTATCACAGGGGGACGAGCAGTACTTC. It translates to CASSQRGLSQGDEQYF.

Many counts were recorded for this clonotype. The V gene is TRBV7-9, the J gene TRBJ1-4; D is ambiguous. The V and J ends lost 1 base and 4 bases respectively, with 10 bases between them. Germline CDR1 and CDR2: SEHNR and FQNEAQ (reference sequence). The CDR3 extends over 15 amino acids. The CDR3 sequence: CASSLVGRSNEKLFF. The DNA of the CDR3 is TGTGCCAGCAGCTTAGTAGGCAGGAGTAATGAAAAACTGTTTTTT.

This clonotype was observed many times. CDR3 sequence reads: CAISVYSNQPQHF. The CDR3 DNA is TGTGCCATCTCGGTTTATAGCAATCAGCCCCAGCATTTT. This sequence joins TRBV10-3 and TRBJ1-5; D not certain. The CDR3 is 13 residues long. Germline V gene sequence: CDR1 ENHRY, CDR2 SYGVKD. Between the trimmed V and J ends, which lost 8 bases and 0 bases, there was a span of 8 bases.

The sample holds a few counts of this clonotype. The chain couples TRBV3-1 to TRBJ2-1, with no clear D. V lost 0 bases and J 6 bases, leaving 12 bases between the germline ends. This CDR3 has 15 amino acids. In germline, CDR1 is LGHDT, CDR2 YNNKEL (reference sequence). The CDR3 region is CASSQDGSSPNEQFF. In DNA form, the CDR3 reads TGTGCCAGCAGCCAAGATGGCAGTAGCCCCAATGAGCAGTTCTTC.

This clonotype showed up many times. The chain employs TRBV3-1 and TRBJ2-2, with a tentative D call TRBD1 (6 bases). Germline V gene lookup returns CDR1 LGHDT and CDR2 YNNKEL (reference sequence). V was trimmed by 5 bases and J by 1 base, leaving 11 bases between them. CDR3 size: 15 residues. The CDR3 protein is CASSSSRGNTGELFF. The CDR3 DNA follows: TGTGCCAGCAGCTCTTCCAGGGGGAACACCGGGGAGCTGTTTTTT.

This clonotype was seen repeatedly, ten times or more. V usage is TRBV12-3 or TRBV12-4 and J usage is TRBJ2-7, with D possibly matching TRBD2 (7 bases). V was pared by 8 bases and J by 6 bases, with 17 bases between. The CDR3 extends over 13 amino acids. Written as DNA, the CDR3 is TGTGCCAGCCTATCGTCGGGGGGCCCCGAGCAGTACTTC. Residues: CASLSSGGPEQYF.

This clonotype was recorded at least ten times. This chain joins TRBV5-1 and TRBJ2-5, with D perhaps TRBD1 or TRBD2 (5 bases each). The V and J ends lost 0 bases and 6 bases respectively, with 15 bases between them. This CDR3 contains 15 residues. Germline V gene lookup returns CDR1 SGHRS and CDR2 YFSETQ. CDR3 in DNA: TGCGCCAGCAGCTTGGCTGGGACCCAGCTAAAGACCCAGTACTTC. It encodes CASSLAGTQLKTQYF. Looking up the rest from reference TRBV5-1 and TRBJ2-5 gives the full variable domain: KAGVTQTPRYLIKTRGQQVTLSCSPISGHRSVSWYQQTPGQGLQFLFEYFSETQRNKGNFPGRFSGRQFSNSRSEMNVSTLELGDSALYLCASSLAGTQLKTQYFGPGTRLLVL.

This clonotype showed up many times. The DNA for the CDR3 is TGCGCCAGCAGCTTGGGGGTAGGTGTCGGCGGGGGACACGAGCAGTACTTC. This translates into CASSLGVGVGGGHEQYF. The chain joins TRBV5-1 to TRBJ2-7, with 7 bases that match TRBD2. Trimming cost V 0 bases and J 5 bases; bases outside gene matches: 14. This CDR3 region has 17 residues. Germline-derived CDR1 and CDR2 are SGHRS and YFSETQ.

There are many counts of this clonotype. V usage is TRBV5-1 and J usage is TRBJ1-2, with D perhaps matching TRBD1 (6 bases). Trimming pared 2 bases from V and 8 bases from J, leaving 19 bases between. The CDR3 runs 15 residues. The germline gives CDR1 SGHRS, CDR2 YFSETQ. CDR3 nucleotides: TGCGCCAGCAGCTTTACAGGGTTGTCTTCGGGGGGCTACACCTTC. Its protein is CASSFTGLSSGGYTF.

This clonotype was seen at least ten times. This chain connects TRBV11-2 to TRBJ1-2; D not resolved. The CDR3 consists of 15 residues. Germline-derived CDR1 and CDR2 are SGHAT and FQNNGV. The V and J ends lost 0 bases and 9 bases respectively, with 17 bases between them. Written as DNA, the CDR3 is TGTGCCAGCAGCTTAGAATTACGGTCCTTAAGGAGCTACACCTTC. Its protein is CASSLELRSLRSYTF.

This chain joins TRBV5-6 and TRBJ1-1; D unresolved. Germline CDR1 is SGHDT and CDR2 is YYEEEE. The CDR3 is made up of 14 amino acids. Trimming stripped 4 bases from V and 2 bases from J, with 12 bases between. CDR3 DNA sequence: TGTGCCAGCAGCCATGCGGCCGCAAACACTGAAGCTTTCTTT. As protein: CASSHAAANTEAFF.

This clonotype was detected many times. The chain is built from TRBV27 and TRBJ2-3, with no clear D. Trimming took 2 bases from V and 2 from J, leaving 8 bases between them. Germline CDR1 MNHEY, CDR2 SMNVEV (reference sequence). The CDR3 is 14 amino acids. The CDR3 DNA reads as TGTGCCAGCAGTTTACGAAGAGCCACAGATACGCAGTATTTT. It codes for CASSLRRATDTQYF.

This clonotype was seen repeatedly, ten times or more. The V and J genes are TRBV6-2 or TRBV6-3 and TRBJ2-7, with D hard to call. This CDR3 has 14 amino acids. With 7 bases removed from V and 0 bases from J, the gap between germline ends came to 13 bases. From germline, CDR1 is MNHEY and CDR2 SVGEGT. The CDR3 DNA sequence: TGTGCCAGCACCGGGTCTCTCCCCTCCTACGAGCAGTACTTC. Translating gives CASTGSLPSYEQYF.

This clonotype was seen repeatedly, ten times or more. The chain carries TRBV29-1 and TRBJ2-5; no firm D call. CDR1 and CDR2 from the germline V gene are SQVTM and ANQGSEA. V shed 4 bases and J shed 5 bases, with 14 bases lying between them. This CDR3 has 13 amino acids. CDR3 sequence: CSVAGRLRETQYF. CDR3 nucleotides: TGCAGCGTTGCCGGGCGGCTACGGGAGACCCAGTACTTC.

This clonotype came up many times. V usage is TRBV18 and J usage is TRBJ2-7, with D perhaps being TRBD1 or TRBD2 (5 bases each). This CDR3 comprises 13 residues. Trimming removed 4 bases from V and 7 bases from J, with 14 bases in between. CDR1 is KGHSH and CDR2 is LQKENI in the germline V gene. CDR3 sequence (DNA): TGTGCCAGCTCACTAGGGACCCGTTGGGAGCAGTACTTC. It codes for CASSLGTRWEQYF.

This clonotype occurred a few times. The CDR3 is CASNKGQGTDTQYF. In DNA, the CDR3 is TGTGCCAGCAACAAGGGACAGGGCACAGATACGCAGTATTTT. This rearrangement joins TRBV6-5 to TRBJ2-3, with 8 bases fitting TRBD1. Germline assignment: CDR1 MNHEY and CDR2 SVGAGI. CDR3 length equals 14 residues. Trimming cost V 7 bases and J 1 base; bases outside gene matches: 4.

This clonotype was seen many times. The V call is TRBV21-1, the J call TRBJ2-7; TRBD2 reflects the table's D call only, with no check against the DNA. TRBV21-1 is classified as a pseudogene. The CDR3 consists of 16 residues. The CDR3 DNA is TGTGCCATAAGCTATTCGGGAGGGAAAGATACGTACGAGCAGTACTTC. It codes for CAISYSGGKDTYEQYF.

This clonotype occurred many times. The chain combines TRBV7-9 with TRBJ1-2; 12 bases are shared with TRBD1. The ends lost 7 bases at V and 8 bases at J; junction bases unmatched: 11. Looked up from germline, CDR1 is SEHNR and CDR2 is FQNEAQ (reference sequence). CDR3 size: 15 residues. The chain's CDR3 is CASTSRDRGRVGYTF. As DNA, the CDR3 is TGTGCCAGCACCTCTAGGGACAGGGGGCGAGTCGGCTACACCTTC.

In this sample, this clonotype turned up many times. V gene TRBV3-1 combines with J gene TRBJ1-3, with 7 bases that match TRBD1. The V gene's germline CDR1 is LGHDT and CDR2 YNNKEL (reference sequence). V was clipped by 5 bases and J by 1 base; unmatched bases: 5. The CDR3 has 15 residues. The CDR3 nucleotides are TGTGCCAGCAGCTATGACAGGGTGTCTGGAAACACCATATATTTT. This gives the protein CASSYDRVSGNTIYF. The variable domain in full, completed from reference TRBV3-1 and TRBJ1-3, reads DTAVSQTPKYLVTQMGNDKSIKCEQNLGHDTMYWYKQDSKKFLKIMFSYNNKELIINETVPNRFSPKSPDKAHLNLHINSLELGDSAVYFCASSYDRVSGNTIYFGEGSWLTVV.

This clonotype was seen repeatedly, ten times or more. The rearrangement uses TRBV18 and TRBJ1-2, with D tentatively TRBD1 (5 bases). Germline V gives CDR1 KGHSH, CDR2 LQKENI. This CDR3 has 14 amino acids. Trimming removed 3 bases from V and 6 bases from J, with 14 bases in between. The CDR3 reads CASSPRVGADGYTF. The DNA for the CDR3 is TGTGCCAGCTCACCTCGGGTAGGGGCGGATGGCTACACCTTC. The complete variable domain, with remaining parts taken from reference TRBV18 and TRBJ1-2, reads NAGVMQNPRHLVRRRGQEARLRCSPMKGHSHVYWYRQLPEEGLKFMVYLQKENIIDESGMPKERFSAEFPKEGPSILRIQQVVRGDSAAYFCASSPRVGADGYTFGSGTRLTVV.

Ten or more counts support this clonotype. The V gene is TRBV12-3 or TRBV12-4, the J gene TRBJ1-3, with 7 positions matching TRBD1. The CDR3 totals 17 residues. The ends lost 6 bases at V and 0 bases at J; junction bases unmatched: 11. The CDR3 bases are TGTGCCAGCAGGTTGACAGGGTATGGAGCCTCTGGAAACACCATATATTTT. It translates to CASRLTGYGASGNTIYF.

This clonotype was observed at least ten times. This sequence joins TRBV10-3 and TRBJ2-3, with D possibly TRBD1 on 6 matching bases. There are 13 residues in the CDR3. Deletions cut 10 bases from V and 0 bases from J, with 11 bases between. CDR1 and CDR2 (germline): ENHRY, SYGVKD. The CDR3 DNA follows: TGTGCCACAAAACAGGGCAGCACAGATACGCAGTATTTT. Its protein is CATKQGSTDTQYF.

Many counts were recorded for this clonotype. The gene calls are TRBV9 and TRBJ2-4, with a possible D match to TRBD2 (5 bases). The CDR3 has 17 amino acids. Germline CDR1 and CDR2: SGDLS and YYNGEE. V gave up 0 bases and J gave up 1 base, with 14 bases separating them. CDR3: CASSVGTSRGAKNIQYF. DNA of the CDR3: TGTGCCAGCAGCGTAGGGACCTCCCGCGGGGCCAAAAACATTCAGTACTTC.

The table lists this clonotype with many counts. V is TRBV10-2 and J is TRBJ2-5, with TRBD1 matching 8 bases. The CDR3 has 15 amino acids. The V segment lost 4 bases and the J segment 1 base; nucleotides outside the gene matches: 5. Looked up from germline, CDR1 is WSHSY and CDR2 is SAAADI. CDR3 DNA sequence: TGCGCCAGCAGTGGACAGGGGTTGGTCCAAGAGACCCAGTACTTC. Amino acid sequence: CASSGQGLVQETQYF.